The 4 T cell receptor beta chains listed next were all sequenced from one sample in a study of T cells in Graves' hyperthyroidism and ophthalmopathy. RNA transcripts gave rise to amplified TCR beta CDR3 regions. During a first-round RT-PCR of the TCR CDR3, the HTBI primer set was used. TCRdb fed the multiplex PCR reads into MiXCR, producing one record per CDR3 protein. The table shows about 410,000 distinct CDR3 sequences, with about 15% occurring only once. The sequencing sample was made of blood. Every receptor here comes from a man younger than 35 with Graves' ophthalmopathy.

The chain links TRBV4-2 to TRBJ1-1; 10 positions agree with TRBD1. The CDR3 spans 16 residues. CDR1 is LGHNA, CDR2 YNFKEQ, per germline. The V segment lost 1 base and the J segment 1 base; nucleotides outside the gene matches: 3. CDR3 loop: CASSQVTGGENTEAFF. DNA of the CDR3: TGTGCCAGCAGCCAAGTGACAGGGGGCGAGAACACTGAAGCTTTCTTT.

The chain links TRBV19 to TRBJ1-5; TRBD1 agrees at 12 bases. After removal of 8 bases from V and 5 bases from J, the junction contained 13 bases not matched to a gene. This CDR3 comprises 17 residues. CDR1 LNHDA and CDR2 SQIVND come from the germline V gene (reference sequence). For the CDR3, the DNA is TGTGCCAGTTCTAAATCAACGGGACAGGGGGCGCATCAGCCCCAGCATTTT. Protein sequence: CASSKSTGQGAHQPQHF.

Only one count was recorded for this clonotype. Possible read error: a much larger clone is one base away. The CDR3 reads CSAYRDSGNTIYF. CDR3 DNA: TGCAGTGCTTACAGGGACTCTGGAAACACCATATATTTT. V gene TRBV20-1 combines with J gene TRBJ1-3, with a tentative D call TRBD1 (6 bases). V lost 5 bases and J lost 0, with 8 bases in between. This CDR3 has 13 residues. The germline gives CDR1 DFQATT, CDR2 SNEGSKA (reference sequence).

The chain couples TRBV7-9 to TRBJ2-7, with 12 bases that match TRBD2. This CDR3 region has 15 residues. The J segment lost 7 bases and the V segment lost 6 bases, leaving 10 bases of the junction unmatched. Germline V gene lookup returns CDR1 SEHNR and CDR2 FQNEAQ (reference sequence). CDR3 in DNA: TGTGCCAGCAGTCCCCTTCCTAGCGGGAGGGGAGAGCAGTACTTC. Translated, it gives CASSPLPSGRGEQYF. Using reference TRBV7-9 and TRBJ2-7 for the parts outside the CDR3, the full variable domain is DTGVSQNPRHKITKRGQNVTFRCDPISEHNRLYWYRQTLGQGPEFLTYFQNEAQLEKSRLLSDRFSAERPKGSFSTLEIQRTEQGDSAMYLCASSPLPSGRGEQYFGPGTRLTVT.